One and the same sample provided the 30 T cell receptor beta chains below, sequenced in a study of blood T cell repertoires in COVID-19. Profiled with immunoSEQ multiplex PCR; TCRdb holds only in-frame clones, not every one. The table includes about 250,000 clones, roughly 88% detected once. The sample taken for sequencing was PBMCs or T cells enriched from blood (not recorded which). The receptors derive from a woman aged 25 to 39 who had recovered from COVID-19.

The V gene is TRBV7-3, the J gene TRBJ2-3; possible D gene TRBD2, 5 bases. The CDR3 extends over 17 amino acids. Germline-derived CDR1 and CDR2 are SGHTA and FQGTGA. The V and J ends lost 3 bases and 0 bases respectively, with 16 bases between them. The CDR3 protein is CASSLNGRAPSTDTQYF. The CDR3 DNA follows: TGTGCCAGCAGCTTGAATGGGCGGGCACCTAGCACAGATACGCAGTATTTT.

This rearrangement joins TRBV7-8 to TRBJ1-4; TRBD1 is a possible D gene (5 bases). In germline, CDR1 is SGHVS, CDR2 FQNEAQ. The CDR3 totals 15 residues. With 4 bases removed from V and 4 bases from J, the gap between germline ends came to 13 bases. CDR3 region: CASSYSDTLNEKLFF. DNA for the CDR3: TGTGCCAGCAGCTACTCGGACACCCTTAATGAAAAACTGTTTTTT.

The rearrangement links TRBV7-2 to TRBJ2-5; tentatively, D is TRBD1 (5 bases). From germline, CDR1 is SGHTA and CDR2 FQGNSA. The CDR3 is made up of 13 amino acids. With 3 bases removed from V and 2 bases from J, the gap between germline ends came to 7 bases. The CDR3 DNA follows: TGTGCCAGCAGCTTTCAGGGACAAGAGACCCAGTACTTC. Protein product: CASSFQGQETQYF.

The gene calls are TRBV5-4 and TRBJ2-3; D not resolved. Trimming left V 1 base short and J 0 bases short, with 6 bases between. The CDR3 is 14 residues long. Looked up from germline, CDR1 is SGHNT and CDR2 is YYREEE (reference sequence). The CDR3 here is CASSLTASTDTQYF. The CDR3 nucleotides are TGTGCCAGCAGCTTGACTGCTAGCACAGATACGCAGTATTTT.

This chain connects TRBV10-3 to TRBJ2-1, with TRBD2 matching 8 bases. The CDR3 has 15 residues. V lost 4 bases to trimming and J lost 6 bases; unmatched junction nucleotides: 8. Germline lookup yields CDR1 ENHRY and CDR2 SYGVKD. This chain's CDR3 is CAISGQGSGGNEQFF. The CDR3 coding sequence is TGTGCCATCAGTGGGCAGGGGAGCGGGGGCAATGAGCAGTTCTTC.

The rearrangement links TRBV6-5 to TRBJ2-1; the D gene is possibly TRBD2 (5 bases). V was shortened by 6 bases and J by 0 bases, with 9 bases between the two germline ends. CDR3 length equals 14 residues. The germline CDR1 and CDR2 sequences are MNHEY and SVGAGI. The CDR3 DNA follows: TGTGCCAGCAGGAGAACTAGCTCCTACAATGAGCAGTTCTTC. It yields the protein CASRRTSSYNEQFF.

V usage is TRBV4-1 and J usage is TRBJ1-6; TRBD1 matches at 8 bases. V lost 0 bases and J lost 8; bases outside the gene matches: 6. Germline lookup yields CDR1 MGHRA and CDR2 YSYEKL. The CDR3 consists of 16 residues. This CDR3 reads CASSQEAQGAYSPLHF. CDR3 DNA sequence: TGCGCCAGCAGCCAAGAAGCCCAGGGGGCTTATTCACCCCTCCACTTT.

This chain joins TRBV3-1 (or the pseudogene TRBV3-2) and TRBJ2-3; perhaps TRBD2 as D (6 bases). The CDR3 covers 13 residues. V was clipped by 3 bases and J by 3 bases, with 7 bases between them. Germline loops: CDR1 LGHDT, CDR2 YNNKEL (reference sequence). The CDR3 DNA reads TGTGCCAGCAGCCATCGGGGGACAGATACGCAGTATTTT. Translation gives CASSHRGTDTQYF.

The CDR3 reads CASSYGTLAFSYEQYF. Written as DNA, the CDR3 is TGTGCCAGCAGTTACGGCACACTAGCGTTCTCCTACGAGCAGTACTTC. The chain joins TRBV6-2 or TRBV6-3 to TRBJ2-7; 7 nucleotides match TRBD2. J was trimmed by 0 bases and V by 2 bases; bases with no gene match: 7. Germline V lookup: CDR1 MNHEY, CDR2 SVGEGT. The length of the CDR3 is 16 residues.

Concerning this clone: Distinct nucleotide sequences in the sample also encode this CDR3. The genes are TRBV27 and TRBJ2-1; TRBD2 matches at 11 bases. This CDR3 region has 15 residues. Losses at the gene ends were 5 bases for V and 9 bases for J; bases not matched to a gene: 9. Germline CDR1 MNHEY, CDR2 SMNVEV (reference sequence). As DNA, the CDR3 is TGTGCCAGCAGTCTTGGGACTAGCGGTAACGGTGAGCAGTTCTTC. Encoded protein: CASSLGTSGNGEQFF.

In this sample, this clone turned up once. This chain uses TRBV18 with TRBJ2-3; no reliable D call. The CDR3 extends over 17 amino acids. Germline CDR1 is KGHSH and CDR2 is LQKENI. The ends were cut back, 0 bases at V and 0 bases at J, with 13 bases in the middle. The CDR3 reads CASSPPSGASSTDTQYF. CDR3 coding DNA: TGTGCCAGCTCACCACCGTCAGGCGCCTCTAGCACAGATACGCAGTATTTT.

The chain employs TRBV10-3 and TRBJ1-4; D perhaps matches TRBD1 (5 bases). V shed 9 bases and J shed 3 bases, with 11 bases lying between them. The CDR3 consists of 13 residues. The germline gives CDR1 ENHRY, CDR2 SYGVKD. The CDR3 DNA follows: TGTGCCATTCAGGGTGAGGCTAATGAAAAACTGTTTTTT. This translates into CAIQGEANEKLFF.

The CDR3 reads CAWSVPPSFPTGINSNQPQHF. As DNA, the CDR3 is TGTGCCTGGAGTGTACCCCCTTCGTTCCCTACAGGGATTAATAGCAATCAGCCCCAGCATTTT. The V call is TRBV30, the J call TRBJ1-5; D perhaps matches TRBD1 (6 bases). The CDR3 consists of 21 residues. Germline CDR1 reads GTSNPN; CDR2 reads SVGIG (reference sequence). Trimming stripped 0 bases from V and 0 bases from J, with 27 bases between.

The V call is TRBV13, the J call TRBJ1-4; 8 nucleotides line up with TRBD1. From germline, CDR1 is PRHDT and CDR2 FYEKMQ (reference sequence). V trimming: 0 bases; J trimming: 6 bases; junction bases outside the gene matches: 3. The CDR3 loop spans 15 amino acids. Here the CDR3 reads CASSLGDRVDEKLFF. The CDR3 DNA is TGTGCCAGCAGCTTAGGGGACAGGGTAGATGAAAAACTGTTTTTT.

V and J are TRBV2 and TRBJ1-1; the match to TRBD1 covers 9 bases. The trim removed 5 bases at V and 7 bases at J, leaving 17 bases unmatched. Per germline, CDR1 SNHLY and CDR2 FYNNEI. CDR3 length equals 17 residues. The CDR3 is CASSPIPLQTGGSEAFF. CDR3 DNA sequence: TGTGCCAGCAGTCCGATCCCGCTTCAAACAGGGGGCAGTGAAGCTTTCTTT.

The chain combines TRBV14 with TRBJ2-3, with 12 bases identical to TRBD2. The CDR3 is 16 residues long. CDR1 is SGHDN, CDR2 FVKESK, per germline. The J segment lost 4 bases and the V segment lost 2 bases, leaving 4 bases of the junction unmatched. The DNA of the CDR3 is TGTGCCAGCAGCCAACCTACTAGCGGGAGGTCAGATACGCAGTATTTT. Encoded protein: CASSQPTSGRSDTQYF. Supplemented by reference TRBV14 and TRBJ2-3, the full variable domain reads EAGVTQFPSHSVIEKGQTVTLRCDPISGHDNLYWYRRVMGKEIKFLLHFVKESKQDESGMPNNRFLAERTGGTYSTLKVQPAELEDSGVYFCASSQPTSGRSDTQYFGPGTRLTVL.

J is TRBJ2-1 and V is TRBV7-9; 10 nucleotides agree with TRBD2. Trimming cost V 6 bases and J 3 bases; bases outside gene matches: 11. The CDR3 length is 17 residues. Germline V gene sequence: CDR1 SEHNR, CDR2 FQNEAQ (reference sequence). CDR3 amino acids: CASRSGEVAGGYNEQFF. The CDR3 coding sequence is TGTGCCAGCAGGTCAGGGGAGGTAGCGGGGGGCTACAATGAGCAGTTCTTC.

In this sample, this clone turned up once. This chain uses TRBV19 with TRBJ2-1; 9 bases are shared with TRBD2. V shed 4 bases and J 0 bases; nucleotides not matched to a gene: 4. The CDR3 has 16 amino acids. Germline lookup yields CDR1 LNHDA and CDR2 SQIVND (reference sequence). The CDR3 here is CASSKLAGLSYNEQFF. As DNA, the CDR3 is TGTGCCAGTAGTAAGCTAGCGGGACTCTCCTACAATGAGCAGTTCTTC.

The chain uses TRBV19 and TRBJ2-7; D is ambiguous. Germline CDR1 and CDR2: LNHDA and SQIVND (reference sequence). CDR3 size: 11 residues. V gave up 0 bases and J gave up 8 bases, with 5 bases separating them. The CDR3 region has the DNA TGTGCCAGTAGTATAGAACATAAGCAGTACTTC. Amino acids: CASSIEHKQYF.

This clone occurred a few times. DNA for the CDR3: TGCGCCAGCAGCTTGGGACAGGGATACTATGGCTACACCTTC. It is translated as CASSLGQGYYGYTF. The rearrangement uses TRBV5-1 and TRBJ1-2; 7 nucleotides line up with TRBD1. Germline assignment: CDR1 SGHRS and CDR2 YFSETQ. With V trimmed by 0 bases and J by 3 bases, 2 bases remained unmatched. The CDR3 consists of 14 residues.

The chain combines TRBV27 with TRBJ1-2, with TRBD1 matching 7 bases. CDR3 length: 14 residues. Germline values: CDR1 MNHEY, CDR2 SMNVEV (reference sequence). Trimming took 1 base from V and 8 from J; bases not matched to a gene: 7. The CDR3 protein is CASSLYQGVAGYTF. The CDR3 DNA is TGTGCCAGCAGTTTATACCAGGGGGTTGCCGGCTACACCTTC.

V usage is TRBV30 and J usage is TRBJ1-3; 7 positions match TRBD1. The ends lost 3 bases at V and 4 bases at J; junction bases unmatched: 12. CDR1 is GTSNPN and CDR2 is SVGIG in the germline V gene (reference sequence). The CDR3 sequence is 16 residues long. CDR3 in amino acids: CAWRAPYRGTGNTIYF. CDR3 sequence (DNA): TGTGCCTGGAGGGCCCCTTACAGGGGTACAGGAAACACCATATATTTT.

This rearrangement joins TRBV3-1 (or the pseudogene TRBV3-2) to TRBJ1-2; D gene uncertain. The CDR3 contains 14 residues. The ends were cut back, 5 bases at V and 4 bases at J, with 14 bases in the middle. Germline CDR1 is LGHDT and CDR2 is YNNKEL (reference sequence). The CDR3 sequence: CASSFQIASYGYTF. The CDR3 nucleotides read TGTGCCAGCAGCTTCCAAATCGCTAGCTATGGCTACACCTTC.

This chain joins TRBV3-1 (or the pseudogene TRBV3-2) and TRBJ2-1; 11 nucleotides agree with TRBD2. V was pared by 4 bases and J by 4 bases, with 9 bases of the junction left unmatched. Germline V gene lookup returns CDR1 LGHDT and CDR2 YNNKEL (reference sequence). This CDR3 has 17 residues. The CDR3 DNA is TGTGCCAGCAGCCGGTTTAGCGGGAGGGCCTCTTACAATGAGCAGTTCTTC. Translation gives CASSRFSGRASYNEQFF.

This clone was counted a single time. V gene TRBV15 combines with J gene TRBJ1-5, with D tentatively TRBD1 (5 bases). Trimming stripped 1 base from V and 2 bases from J, with 12 bases between. Per the germline V gene, CDR1 is LNHNV and CDR2 is YYDKDF (reference sequence). This CDR3 is built from 16 residues. CDR3 DNA: TGTGCCACCAGCAGAGGATCAGGGTACGGCAATCAGCCCCAGCATTTT. Amino acids: CATSRGSGYGNQPQHF.

V and J are TRBV19 and TRBJ1-3; possible D gene TRBD1, 5 bases. The CDR3 is 14 amino acids. Trimming left V 10 bases short and J 0 bases short, with 13 bases between. Germline V gene data show CDR1 as LNHDA and CDR2 as SQIVND (reference sequence). CDR3 nucleotide sequence: TGTGCCACCCAACAGGACCACTCTGGAAACACCATATATTTT. The encoded protein is CATQQDHSGNTIYF.

This chain connects TRBV18 to TRBJ1-1; TRBD1 aligns across 8 bases. This CDR3 has 16 residues. CDR1 and CDR2 (germline): KGHSH, LQKENI. V trimming: 3 bases; J trimming: 4 bases; junction bases outside the gene matches: 10. The CDR3 protein is CASSPRTGRMVTEAFF. The DNA for the CDR3 is TGTGCCAGCTCACCCCGGACAGGGAGGATGGTCACTGAAGCTTTCTTT.

CDR3 amino acids: CASSPSQGLNSPLHF. CDR3 DNA: TGTGCCAGCAGCCCGAGTCAGGGTTTGAATTCACCCCTCCACTTT. V is TRBV5-4 and J is TRBJ1-6; tentative D call: TRBD1 (5 bases). The CDR3 spans 15 residues. From germline, CDR1 is SGHNT and CDR2 YYREEE (reference sequence). Trimming shortened V by 4 bases and J by 7 bases, and 15 bases separated the two germline ends.

The gene calls are TRBV30 and TRBJ1-2; 7 nucleotides align to TRBD1. The V gene's germline CDR1 is GTSNPN and CDR2 SVGIG (reference sequence). With 3 bases clipped from V and 4 bases from J, the junction kept 5 bases outside the gene matches. The CDR3 runs to 13 residues. CDR3 DNA: TGTGCCTGGAGACCGGACAGGAGCTATGGCTACACCTTC. Translation: CAWRPDRSYGYTF.

CDR3 nucleotide sequence: TGCGCCAGCAGCGCGCATGCGGGTAGCTCCTACAATGAGCAGTTCTTC. Protein: CASSAHAGSSYNEQFF. The chain combines TRBV5-1 with TRBJ2-1, with D possibly TRBD2 on 5 matching bases. The V gene's germline CDR1 is SGHRS and CDR2 YFSETQ. Trimming shortened V by 4 bases and J by 0 bases, and 14 bases separated the two germline ends. The CDR3 is 16 residues long.